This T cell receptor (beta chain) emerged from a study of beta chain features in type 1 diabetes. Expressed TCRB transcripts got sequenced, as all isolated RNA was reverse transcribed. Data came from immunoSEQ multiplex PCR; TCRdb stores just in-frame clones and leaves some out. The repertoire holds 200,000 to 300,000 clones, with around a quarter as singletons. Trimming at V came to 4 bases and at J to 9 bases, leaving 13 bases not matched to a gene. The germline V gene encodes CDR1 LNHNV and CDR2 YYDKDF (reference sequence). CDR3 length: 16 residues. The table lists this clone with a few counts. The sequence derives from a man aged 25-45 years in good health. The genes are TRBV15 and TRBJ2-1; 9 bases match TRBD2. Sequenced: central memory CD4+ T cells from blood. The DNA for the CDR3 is TGTGCCACCAGCACCCTGATCGTGGGACTAGCCGGTGAGCAGTTCTTC. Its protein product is CATSTLIVGLAGEQFF. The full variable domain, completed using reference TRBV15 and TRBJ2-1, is DAMVIQNPRYQVTQFGKPVTLSCSQTLNHNVMYWYQQKSSQAPKLLFHYYDKDFNNEADTPDNFQSRRPNTSFCFLDIRSPGLGDTAMYLCATSTLIVGLAGEQFFGPGTRLTVL.